Described below is a single TCR beta chain sequence and its context. This clone came up once. The clone's antigen remains unknown. No quality values exist for individual bases; no much larger clone is one base distant. This record belongs to a study of shared clonotypes between healthy human individuals (dated by TCRdb to 2020 to 2021). The study in broad terms: Three men and a couple of women, aged 18 to 49 years, made up the cohort. For each donor, CD4 naive and CD4 memory were each run on three plates, CD8 naive on two plates, and CD8 memory on one plate. Each donor's leukapheresis produced roughly between roughly 0.9 and 8.9 billion PBMCs. Libraries were prepared and TCR repertoires were sequenced by different laboratories using diverse techniques, in order to increase sequencing depth and limit assay-specific biases. Blood TCR repertoires of five healthy adults were deeply sequenced to estimate repertoire size and the extent of clonotype sharing between individuals. Overall study outcomes, separate from this receptor: Rarefaction of sorted-subset datasets indicated incomplete sequencing despite the large sequencing depth. Higher generation probabilities were observed for clonotypes shared by all four sorted-subset donors than for non-shared clonotypes. Pairwise subsampling led to the expectation that sequencing depth would affect the degree of clonotype sharing among donors. Because the study included only a small number of donors, the genetic and exposure-history diversity represented was limited. Estimated clonotype richness was generally larger for naive than for memory subsets. Sampling was restricted to blood, and TCR repertoires in tissues likely differ from the TCR repertoires found in blood. When several donors were compared, the shared fraction of clonotypes was around 4.6% for naive CD4, 3.5% to 4% for naive CD8, 2% to 2.5% for memory CD4, and 0.35% to 0.4% for memory CD8.

TCR CDR3 regions were amplified from genomic DNA by multiplex PCR using the deep immunoSEQ assay. For each cell subset, the extracted genomic DNA was distributed evenly across all wells of several immunoSEQ 96-well plates, and each plate served as one replicate. For sorted subsets, about 0.2 ug genomic DNA, equal to 30,000 or so T cell genomes, was loaded into each replicate PCR. Purified libraries were measured with a Qubit 3.0 fluorometer, size-checked on a Bioanalyzer 2100, and measured again with the KAPA Library Quantification kit. A separate single-read 150-cycle Illumina NextSeq 550 flow cell was used to sequence each immunoSEQ 96-well plate. The study's processing was this. Because only junctional sequences without quality scores were contained in the immunoSEQ output, filtering matching that applied to full-length reads could not be performed. To assign V/J genes and CDR3, sequences were annotated using PyIR, a Python wrapper for IgBLAST v1.9, with IMGT germline references. Reads were removed for weak V/J assignments (E-value above 1e-6), missing CDR3, stop codons, out-of-frame junctions, or ambiguous translated residues. V3J clonotypes were defined as sequences sharing an identical inferred V gene, J gene, and CDR3 amino acid sequence. Percentage overlap between repertoires was computed as shared unique clonotypes divided by the size of the smaller repertoire. RTK rarefaction, the Chao1 estimator, and Recon v2.1 estimates of unobserved clonotypes were used to assess repertoire richness. OLGA was used to compute generation probabilities for all TCRbeta clonotypes that the gDNA method yielded from a few donors. Drawn from immuneACCESS, this table holds only the in-frame rearrangements with V and J called that TCRdb kept. Clones are partly lost; checked studies trace under half to an unresolved V gene and leave the rest unexplained. That table gives V, J and clone size, and the DNA gave D and trimming. The sample includes 2 million to 3 million clones, with 80% to 95% observed a single time. The ten most abundant clones make up approximately 0.36% of the sample.

Donors were healthy HIV-negative adults with no recently reported acute infections or vaccinations. All donors were Caucasian adults living in Nashville, Tennessee, USA. CD4+ T cells were enriched by magnetic negative selection, after which naive cells were positively selected on CD45RA and the negative fraction was taken as the memory subset. Blood was collected by leukapheresis, and PBMCs were isolated by Ficoll-Histopaque density gradient centrifugation and then cryopreserved in liquid nitrogen vapor phase. Analytical flow cytometry was used to check the purity and quantity of every magnetically sorted T cell population. From each sorted fraction, genomic DNA was isolated and quantified by UV absorbance on a Nanodrop 2000c. Looking up the germline V gene yields CDR1 MDHEN and CDR2 SYDVKM. Trimming removed 3 bases from V and 15 bases from J; the gene matches leave 8 bases unexplained. Including the terminal cysteine and phenylalanine, the CDR3 comprises 15 residues. Only the CDR3 DNA is retained, 45 bases long and in frame from the first base.

Sequencing was carried out using naive CD4+ T cells from PBMCs. The cell subset or site tag for this specimen amounts to: CD45RA+ positively selected. The receptor was isolated from a man between 18 and 35 years old in good health. Some clones in this sample may be carry-over from other donors' samples. Here the chain combines TRBV28 and TRBJ2-1, and 16 junctional nucleotides match TRBD2. The DNA sequence reads TGTGCCAGCAGTTTGGGACTAGCGGGAGGGCCAACGTGGTTCTTC. Translated, it gives CASSLGLAGGPTWFF.